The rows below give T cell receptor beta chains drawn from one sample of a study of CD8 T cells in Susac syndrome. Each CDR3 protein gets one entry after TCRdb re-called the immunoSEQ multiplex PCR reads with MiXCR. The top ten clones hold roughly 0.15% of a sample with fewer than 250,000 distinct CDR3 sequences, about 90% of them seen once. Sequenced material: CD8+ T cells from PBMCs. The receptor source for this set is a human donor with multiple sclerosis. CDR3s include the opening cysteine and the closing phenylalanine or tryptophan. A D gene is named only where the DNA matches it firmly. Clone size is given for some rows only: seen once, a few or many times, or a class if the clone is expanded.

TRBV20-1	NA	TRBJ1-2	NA	CSARGGDRRHGYTF
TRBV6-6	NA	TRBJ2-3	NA	CASSYLGDTQYF
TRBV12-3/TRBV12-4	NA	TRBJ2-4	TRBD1	CASSPGQGAQNIQYF
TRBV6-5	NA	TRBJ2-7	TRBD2	CASSSRGSYEQYF
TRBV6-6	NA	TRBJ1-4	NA	CASSYGAAELFF
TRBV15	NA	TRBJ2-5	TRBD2	CATSRVGGGETQYF
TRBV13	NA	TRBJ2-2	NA	CASSLGGDGELFF
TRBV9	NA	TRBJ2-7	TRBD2	CASSLSSGSNEQYF
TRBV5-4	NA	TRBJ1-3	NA	CASSRGTSLSGNTIYF
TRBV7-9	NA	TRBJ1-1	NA	CASSLSVYPEAFF
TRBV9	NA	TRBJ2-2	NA	CASSVSLGTGELFF
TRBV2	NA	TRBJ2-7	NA	CASSESGRSGGSSYEQYF
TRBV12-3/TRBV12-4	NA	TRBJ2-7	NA	CASSLARGEQYF
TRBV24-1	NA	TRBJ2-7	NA	CATSDPRDRSYEQYF
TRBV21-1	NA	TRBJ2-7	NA	CASSNDGDDSSYEQYF
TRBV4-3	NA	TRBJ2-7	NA	CASSQLLDYEQYF
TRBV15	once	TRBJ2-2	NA	CATSSSLSRGLSGELFF
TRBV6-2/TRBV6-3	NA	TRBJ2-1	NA	CASSYSRSSLGYNEQFF
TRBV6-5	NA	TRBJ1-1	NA	CASSFPTGTEAFF
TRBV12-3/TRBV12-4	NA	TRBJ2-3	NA	CASLNPKSDTQYF
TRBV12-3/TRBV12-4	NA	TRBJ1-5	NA	CASNEKGMGQPQHF
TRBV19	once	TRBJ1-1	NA	CASSIPSGEAFF
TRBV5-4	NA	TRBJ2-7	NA	CASSLTRGYEQYF
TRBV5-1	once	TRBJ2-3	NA	CASSPLPDTQYF
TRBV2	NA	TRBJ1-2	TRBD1	CASSEGWTGGAVANTF
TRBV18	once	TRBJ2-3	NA	CASSSLSQVTDTQYF
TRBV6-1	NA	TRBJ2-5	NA	CAIAKGSEETQYF
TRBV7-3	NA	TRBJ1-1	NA	CASSLIPGRTEAFF
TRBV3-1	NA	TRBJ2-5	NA	CASSPGDFQETQYF
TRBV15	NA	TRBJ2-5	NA	CATLGGETQYF
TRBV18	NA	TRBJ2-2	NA	CASRTDVGDGGNTGELFF
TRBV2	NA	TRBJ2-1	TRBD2	CASRPSSGVSYNEQFF
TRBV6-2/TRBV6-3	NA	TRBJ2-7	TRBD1	CASSAGTGYYEQYF
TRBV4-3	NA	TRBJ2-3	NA	CASSQGEQAPSRTDTQYF
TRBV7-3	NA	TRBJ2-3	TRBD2	CASSLKAGEADTQYF
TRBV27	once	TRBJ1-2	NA	CASSLSSRDGYTF
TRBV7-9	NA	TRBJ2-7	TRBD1	CASSLPRDRGRYEQYF
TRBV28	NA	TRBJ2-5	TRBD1	CASSTPGQGTETQYF
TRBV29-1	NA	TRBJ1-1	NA	CSVERADTEAFF
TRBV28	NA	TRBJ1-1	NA	CASSFPGTEAFF
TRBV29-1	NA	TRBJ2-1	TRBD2	CSVEGGSSGSYNEQFF
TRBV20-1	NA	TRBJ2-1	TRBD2	CSARVGGPNGLAGGPSRFRFF
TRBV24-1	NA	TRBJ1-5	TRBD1	CATSDPRDRRHNQPQHF
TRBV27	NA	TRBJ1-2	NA	CASSLGRYTF